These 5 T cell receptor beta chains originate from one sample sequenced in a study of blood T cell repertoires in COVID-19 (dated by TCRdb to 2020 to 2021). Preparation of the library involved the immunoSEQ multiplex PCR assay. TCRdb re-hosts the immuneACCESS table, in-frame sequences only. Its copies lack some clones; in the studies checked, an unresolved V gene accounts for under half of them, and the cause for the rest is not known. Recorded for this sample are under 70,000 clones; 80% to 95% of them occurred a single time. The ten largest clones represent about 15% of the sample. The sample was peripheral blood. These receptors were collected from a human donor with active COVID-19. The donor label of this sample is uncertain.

CDR3 nucleotide sequence: TGTGCCAGCAGTCTCGAGACAACGAACACTGAAGCTTTCTTT. As protein: CASSLETTNTEAFF. The chain recombines TRBV28 with TRBJ1-1; D remains unclear. The germline V gene has CDR1 MDHEN and CDR2 SYDVKM. Trimming cost V 5 bases and J 1 base, with 11 bases left between them. The CDR3 is 14 amino acids.

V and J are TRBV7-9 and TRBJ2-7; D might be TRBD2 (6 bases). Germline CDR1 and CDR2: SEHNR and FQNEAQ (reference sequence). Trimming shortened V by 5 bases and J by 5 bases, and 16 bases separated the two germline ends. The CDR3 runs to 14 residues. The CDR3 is CASSPPGDAHEQYV. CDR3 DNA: TGTGCCAGCAGCCCACCGGGGGACGCCCACGAGCAGTACGTC.

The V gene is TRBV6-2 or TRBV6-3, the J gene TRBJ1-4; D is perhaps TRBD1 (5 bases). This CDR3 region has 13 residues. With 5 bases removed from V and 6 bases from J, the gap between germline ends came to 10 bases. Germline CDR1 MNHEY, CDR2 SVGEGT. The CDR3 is CASSRGLDEKLFF. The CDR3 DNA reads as TGTGCCAGCAGTCGGGGGTTGGATGAAAAACTGTTTTTT.

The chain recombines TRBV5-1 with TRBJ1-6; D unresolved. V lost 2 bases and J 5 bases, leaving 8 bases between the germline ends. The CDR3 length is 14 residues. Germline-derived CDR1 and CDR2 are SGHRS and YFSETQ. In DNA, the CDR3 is TGCGCCAGCAGCTTAGGAGGAGATAATTCACCCCTCCACTTT. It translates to CASSLGGDNSPLHF. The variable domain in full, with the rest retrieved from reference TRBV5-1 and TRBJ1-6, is KAGVTQTPRYLIKTRGQQVTLSCSPISGHRSVSWYQQTPGQGLQFLFEYFSETQRNKGNFPGRFSGRQFSNSRSEMNVSTLELGDSALYLCASSLGGDNSPLHFGNGTRLTVT.

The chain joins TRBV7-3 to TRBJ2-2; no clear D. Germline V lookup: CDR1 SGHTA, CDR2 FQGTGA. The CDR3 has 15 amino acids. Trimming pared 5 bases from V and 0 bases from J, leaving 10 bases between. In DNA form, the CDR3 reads TGTGCCAGCAGCGAAGGCGGATCGAACACCGGGGAGCTGTTTTTT. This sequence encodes CASSEGGSNTGELFF. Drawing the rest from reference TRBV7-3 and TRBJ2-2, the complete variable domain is GAGVSQTPSNKVTEKGKYVELRCDPISGHTALYWYRQSLGQGPEFLIYFQGTGAADDSGLPNDRFFAVRPEGSVSTLKIQRTERGDSAVYLCASSEGGSNTGELFFGEGSRLTVL.